The 12 T cell receptor beta chains below come from one sample, sequenced in a study of T cell responses to AZD1222 COVID-19 vaccine. Using immunoSEQ multiplex PCR, the repertoire was profiled, and TCRdb retains in-frame clones only, with some absent. The table records approximately 260,000 clones, 90% to 95% of them present only once. This specimen was peripheral blood, taken on day 0 of AZD1222 vaccination. These receptors were obtained from an adult in good health.

This chain joins TRBV4-3 and TRBJ2-3, with 7 bases that match TRBD2. CDR3 length: 15 residues. Germline values: CDR1 LGHNA, CDR2 YSLEER. Germline trimming cut 6 bases from V and 3 bases from J; bases unmatched to any gene: 9. This CDR3 is CASSPREGGTDTQYF. As DNA, the CDR3 is TGCGCCAGCAGTCCTCGAGAGGGAGGGACAGATACGCAGTATTTT.

Note on this clone: Germline is not matched at one junction end, which may reflect a read error. The chain joins TRBV18 to TRBJ1-1; D remains unclear. The CDR3 contains 14 residues. Germline V gene sequence: CDR1 KGHSH, CDR2 LQKENI. The CDR3: CASSPLGMNTEAFF. CDR3 DNA sequence: TGTGCCAGCTCTCCACTAGGGATGAACACTGAAGCTTTCTTT.

The J gene is TRBJ1-6, the V gene TRBV3-1 (or the pseudogene TRBV3-2); 8 bases are shared with TRBD1. CDR3 length: 13 residues. Germline values: CDR1 LGHDT, CDR2 YNNKEL (reference sequence). Trimming took 1 base from V and 18 from J; bases not matched to a gene: 8. In DNA form, the CDR3 reads TGTGCCAGCAGCCAAGTTGAGGGGACAGGAACCCACTTT. This encodes CASSQVEGTGTHF.

The chain carries TRBV28 and TRBJ2-7, with D possibly matching TRBD2 (5 bases). There are 16 residues in the CDR3. V gave up 4 bases and J gave up 3 bases, with 19 bases separating them. The germline gives CDR1 MDHEN, CDR2 SYDVKM. For the CDR3, the DNA is TGTGCCAGCAGTTCTCGGGGTGGAGGCACCAACTACGAGCAGTACTTC. Protein: CASSSRGGGTNYEQYF.

This chain links TRBV7-3 with TRBJ2-7; D gene ambiguous. The CDR3 is 13 amino acids. The V gene lost 1 base and the J gene lost 2 bases, with 6 bases spanning the gap. The V gene's germline CDR1 is SGHTA and CDR2 FQGTGA. CDR3 nucleotide sequence: TGTGCCAGCAGCTTAATTCATACCTACGAGCAGTACTTC. As protein: CASSLIHTYEQYF.

The chain combines TRBV24-1 with TRBJ1-5; D might be TRBD1 (5 bases). Trimming removed 4 bases at V and 11 bases at J, with 11 bases between. This CDR3 comprises 12 residues. Germline V gene data show CDR1 as KGHDR and CDR2 as SFDVKD. This CDR3 is CATSDPSGAQHF. CDR3 DNA sequence: TGTGCCACCAGTGACCCCTCGGGGGCCCAGCATTTT.

This clone has just one count. V is TRBV4-2 and J is TRBJ2-7; 10 positions agree with TRBD2. The junction had 10 bases not matched to a gene; V was cut back by 4 bases and J by 4 bases. This CDR3 is 16 amino acids long. Germline CDR1 LGHNA, CDR2 YNFKEQ. CDR3 sequence: CASSRVSGGTKYEQYF. Here the CDR3 DNA reads TGTGCCAGCAGCCGGGTTAGCGGGGGGACTAAATACGAGCAGTACTTC.

V is TRBV11-2 and J is TRBJ2-7; D ambiguous. V lost 3 bases and J 2 bases, leaving 8 bases between the germline ends. Germline loops: CDR1 SGHAT, CDR2 FQNNGV. The CDR3 runs to 13 residues. The CDR3 DNA reads as TGTGCCAGCAGCTTCGGGCGTACCTACGAGCAGTACTTC. Translation: CASSFGRTYEQYF.

The V gene is TRBV3-1 (or the pseudogene TRBV3-2), the J gene TRBJ2-2; no clear D. Germline V lookup: CDR1 LGHDT, CDR2 YNNKEL (reference sequence). CDR3 size: 13 residues. Trimming stripped 1 base from V and 6 bases from J, with 6 bases between. CDR3 region: CASSQVNSGELFF. For the CDR3, the DNA is TGTGCCAGCAGCCAAGTTAACTCCGGGGAGCTGTTTTTT.

The genes are TRBV2 and TRBJ2-3; TRBD1 matches at 10 bases. The length of the CDR3 is 15 residues. Losses at the gene ends were 6 bases for V and 2 bases for J; bases not matched to a gene: 5. CDR1 and CDR2 from the germline V gene are SNHLY and FYNNEI. The CDR3, as DNA: TGTGCCAGCAGCAGGGACAGGGGTGACACAGATACGCAGTATTTT. Protein product: CASSRDRGDTDTQYF.

This rearrangement joins TRBV7-6 to TRBJ2-3, with TRBD2 identical over 11 bases. The trim removed 0 bases at V and 9 bases at J, leaving 14 bases unmatched. From germline, CDR1 is SGHVS and CDR2 FNYEAQ. This CDR3 contains 18 residues. In DNA, the CDR3 is TGTGCCAGCAGCTTAGCCCCGAGTAGCGGGAGGGCCGGGCACACGCAGTATTTT. This gives the protein CASSLAPSSGRAGHTQYF.

The CDR3 DNA reads TGCGCCAGCAGCTACACGGGACAGGGGAACACTGAAGCTTTCTTT. This encodes CASSYTGQGNTEAFF. The chain couples TRBV5-1 to TRBJ1-1, with 9 bases aligning to TRBD1. V dropped 3 bases and J dropped 1; count of bases not matched to a gene: 4. Looked up from germline, CDR1 is SGHRS and CDR2 is YFSETQ. The CDR3 contains 15 residues.